One and the same sample provided the 8 T cell receptor beta chains below, sequenced in a study of somatic mutations in cytotoxic T cells in rheumatoid arthritis. Profiling relied on immunoSEQ multiplex PCR, and the TCRdb table lists in-frame clones only, not all of them. This table holds some 11,000 clones, 70% to 85% found once. The sample was CD8+ T cells sorted from blood. These receptor sequences come from an adult with rheumatoid arthritis.

Turning to this clone: Its ends do not fully match the called genes, so a read error is possible. The chain couples TRBV7-2 to TRBJ2-3; D might be TRBD2 (5 bases). Germline V gives CDR1 SGHTA, CDR2 FQGNSA. This CDR3 is built from 15 residues. CDR3 coding DNA: TGTGCCAGCAGCCTAGCTGGGGTTAGCTCAGATACGCAGTATTTT. As protein: CASSLAGVSSDTQYF. The complete variable domain, with remaining parts taken from reference TRBV7-2 and TRBJ2-3, reads GAGVSQSPSNKVTEKGKDVELRCDPISGHTALYWYRQSLGQGLEFLIYFQGNSAPDKSGLPSDRFSAERTGGSVSTLTIQRTQQEDSAVYLCASSLAGVSSDTQYFGPGTRLTVL.

This rearrangement joins TRBV10-3 to TRBJ2-7; the D gene is possibly TRBD2 (5 bases). The CDR3 is 12 residues long. Trimming left V 3 bases short and J 3 bases short, with 6 bases between. Looked up from germline, CDR1 is ENHRY and CDR2 is SYGVKD. The CDR3: CAISEGSYEQYF. CDR3 bases: TGTGCCATCAGTGAAGGGAGCTACGAGCAGTACTTC.

The V call is TRBV2, the J call TRBJ1-1; the match to TRBD1 covers 7 bases. V lost 5 bases to trimming and J lost 5 bases; unmatched junction nucleotides: 11. Germline V gene data show CDR1 as SNHLY and CDR2 as FYNNEI. CDR3 size: 15 residues. The CDR3 sequence is CASSHRDSYGTEAFF. The CDR3 coding sequence is TGTGCCAGCAGTCACCGGGACAGTTATGGGACTGAAGCTTTCTTT. The full variable domain, its missing parts supplied by reference TRBV2 and TRBJ1-1, is EPEVTQTPSHQVTQMGQEVILRCVPISNHLYFYWYRQILGQKVEFLVSFYNNEISEKSEIFDDQFSVERPDGSNFTLKIRSTKLEDSAMYFCASSHRDSYGTEAFFGQGTRLTVV.

This clone is a singleton in its sample. CDR3 in amino acids: CASSFGTGREQYF. The CDR3 nucleotides read TGTGCCAGCTCTTTTGGGACGGGGCGCGAGCAGTACTTC. V gene TRBV27 combines with J gene TRBJ2-7; either TRBD1 or TRBD2 may supply D (5 bases each). Trimming left V 8 bases short and J 6 bases short, with 17 bases between. Per germline, CDR1 MNHEY and CDR2 SMNVEV (reference sequence). CDR3 length: 13 residues.

The chain carries TRBV27 and TRBJ2-7, with TRBD2 identical over 10 bases. There are 15 residues in the CDR3. Per germline, CDR1 MNHEY and CDR2 SMNVEV (reference sequence). The junction had 10 bases not matched to a gene; V was cut back by 5 bases and J by 6 bases. The CDR3 loop reads CASSLGSGGRFEQYF. Written as DNA, the CDR3 is TGTGCCAGCAGTCTGGGTAGCGGGGGGCGTTTCGAGCAGTACTTC.

J is TRBJ2-3 and V is TRBV27; D gene uncertain. CDR3 length: 13 amino acids. V was shortened by 2 bases and J by 4 bases, with 7 bases between the two germline ends. CDR1 MNHEY and CDR2 SMNVEV come from the germline V gene (reference sequence). The CDR3 spells CASSLIPPDTQYF. DNA of the CDR3: TGTGCCAGCAGTTTAATACCCCCAGATACGCAGTATTTT.

The chain couples TRBV4-3 to TRBJ1-3; D gene uncertain. V was clipped by 0 bases and J by 3 bases, with 6 bases between them. Germline CDR1 and CDR2: LGHNA and YSLEER. The CDR3 contains 14 residues. CDR3 sequence (DNA): TGCGCCAGCAGCCAAGATCCCATTGGAAACACCATATATTTT. As protein: CASSQDPIGNTIYF.

This chain uses TRBV7-2 with TRBJ2-1, with 14 positions matching TRBD2. The length of the CDR3 is 16 residues. The germline V gene encodes CDR1 SGHTA and CDR2 FQGNSA. Trimming cost V 5 bases and J 8 bases; bases outside gene matches: 8. CDR3 residues: CASSLGTSGSRYEQFF. In DNA form, the CDR3 reads TGTGCCAGCAGCCTTGGGACTAGCGGGAGCCGGTATGAGCAGTTCTTC.